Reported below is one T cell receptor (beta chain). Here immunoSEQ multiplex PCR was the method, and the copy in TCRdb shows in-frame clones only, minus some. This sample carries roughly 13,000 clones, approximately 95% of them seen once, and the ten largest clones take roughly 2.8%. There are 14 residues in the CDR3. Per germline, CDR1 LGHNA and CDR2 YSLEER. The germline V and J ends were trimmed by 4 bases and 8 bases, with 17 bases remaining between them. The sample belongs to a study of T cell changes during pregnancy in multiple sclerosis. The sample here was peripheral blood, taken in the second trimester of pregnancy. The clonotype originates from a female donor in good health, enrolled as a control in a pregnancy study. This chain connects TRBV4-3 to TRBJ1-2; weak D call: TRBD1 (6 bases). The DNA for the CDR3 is TGCGCCAGCAGCCTTGACACTACAGGGTACGGCTACACCTTC. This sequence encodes CASSLDTTGYGYTF.